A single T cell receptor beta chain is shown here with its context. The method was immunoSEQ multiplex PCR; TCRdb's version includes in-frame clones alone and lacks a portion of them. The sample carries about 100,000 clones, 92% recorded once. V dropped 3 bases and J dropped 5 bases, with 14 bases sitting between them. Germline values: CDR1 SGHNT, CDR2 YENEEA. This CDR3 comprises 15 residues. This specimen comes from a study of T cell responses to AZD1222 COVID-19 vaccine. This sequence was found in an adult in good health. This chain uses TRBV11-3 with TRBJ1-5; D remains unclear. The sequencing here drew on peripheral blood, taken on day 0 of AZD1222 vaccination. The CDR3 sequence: CASSFLGPQDQPQHF. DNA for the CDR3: TGTGCCAGCAGCTTCCTCGGACCCCAGGATCAGCCCCAGCATTTT. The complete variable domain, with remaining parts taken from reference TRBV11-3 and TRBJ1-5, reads EAGVVQSPRYKIIEKKQPVAFWCNPISGHNTLYWYLQNLGQGPELLIRYENEEAVDDSQLPKDRFSAERLKGVDSTLKIQPAELGDSAVYLCASSFLGPQDQPQHFGDGTRLSIL.